This T cell receptor beta chain derives from a study of Graves' ophthalmopathy and Graves' hyperthyroidism. The wider study: Peripheral blood was gathered at first diagnosis, ahead of any treatment whatsoever. Overall study results and limits: Most thyroid clonotypes with frequency above 0.001 were detected in blood too.

RNA transcripts yielded amplified TCR beta CDR3 regions. HTBI primers were employed in first-round RT-PCR, then a second-round multiplex PCR followed. TCRdb analysed the multiplex PCR reads with MiXCR anew, one entry per CDR3 protein. The data hold around 660,000 distinct CDR3 sequences, with roughly 39% observed a single time. To note about this clonotype: Its specificity is not known. At one end, the junction sequence differs from germline, possibly due to a read error.

CDR1 and CDR2 (germline): SNHLY, FYNNEI. The CDR3 has 14 amino acids. This TCR derives from an adult man with Graves' ophthalmopathy. The J gene is TRBJ1-3, the V gene TRBV2; a weak D match, TRBD1 (5 bases). The sequenced sample was peripheral blood. This chain's CDR3 is CASSDSTSGNIIYF. The DNA of the CDR3 is TGTGCCAGCAGCGACAGTACCTCTGGAAACATCATATATTTT.